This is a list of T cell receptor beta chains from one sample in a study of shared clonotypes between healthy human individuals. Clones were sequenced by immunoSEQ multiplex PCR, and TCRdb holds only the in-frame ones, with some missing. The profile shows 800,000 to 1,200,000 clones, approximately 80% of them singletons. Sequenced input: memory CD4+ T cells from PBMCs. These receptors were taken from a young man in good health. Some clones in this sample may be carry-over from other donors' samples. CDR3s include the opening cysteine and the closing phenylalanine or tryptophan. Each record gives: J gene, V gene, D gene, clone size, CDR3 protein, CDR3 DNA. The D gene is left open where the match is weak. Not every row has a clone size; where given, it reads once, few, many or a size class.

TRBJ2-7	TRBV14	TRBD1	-	CASSQDFSGTAAYEQYF	TGTGCCAGCAGCCAAGATTTCTCCGGGACAGCGGCCTACGAGCAGTACTTC
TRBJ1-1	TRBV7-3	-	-	CASSLTGMNTEAFF	TGTGCCAGCAGCTTAACAGGGATGAACACTGAAGCTTTCTTT
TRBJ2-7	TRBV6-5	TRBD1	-	CASSYSIVGTDYEQYF	TGTGCCAGCAGTTACTCGATCGTTGGGACAGATTACGAGCAGTACTTC
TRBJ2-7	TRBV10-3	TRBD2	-	CAISPLGLAGTSYEQYF	TGTGCCATCAGTCCCCTGGGACTAGCGGGGACTTCCTACGAGCAGTACTTC
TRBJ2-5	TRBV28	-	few	CASSHRRQEQETQYF	TGTGCCAGCAGTCACCGGAGGCAGGAACAAGAGACCCAGTACTTC
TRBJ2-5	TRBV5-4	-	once	CASSLFRDGETQYF	TGTGCCAGCAGCTTGTTTCGGGACGGGGAGACCCAGTACTTC
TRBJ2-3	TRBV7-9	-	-	CASSLGLGRITDTQYF	TGTGCCAGCAGCTTAGGTCTTGGCAGGATCACAGATACGCAGTATTTT
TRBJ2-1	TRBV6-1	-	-	CASSVSTGYNEQFF	TGTGCCAGCAGTGTGTCGACAGGTTACAATGAGCAGTTCTTC
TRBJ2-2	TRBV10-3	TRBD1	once	CAIATGGNTGELFF	TGTGCCATCGCGACAGGGGGGAACACCGGGGAGCTGTTTTTT
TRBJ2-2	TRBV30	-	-	CAWSVGDFELFF	TGTGCCTGGAGTGTCGGGGACTTCGAGCTGTTTTTT
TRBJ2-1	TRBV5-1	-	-	CASSLATKGNEQFF	TGCGCCAGCAGCTTGGCGACAAAAGGAAATGAGCAGTTCTTC
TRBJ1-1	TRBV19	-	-	CASSMPVGGAEAFF	TGTGCCAGTAGTATGCCCGTTGGTGGGGCTGAAGCTTTCTTT
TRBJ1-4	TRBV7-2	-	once	CASSLVGEKLFF	TGTGCCAGCAGCTTAGTGGGCGAAAAACTGTTTTTT